Listed below are T cell receptor beta chains from one sample, sequenced in a study of CD8 T cells in Susac syndrome. TCRdb processed the immunoSEQ multiplex PCR reads anew with MiXCR; each CDR3 protein has one entry. The sample comprises 240,000 or so distinct CDR3 sequences, almost 97% of which are singletons, and about 0.094% rests with the top ten. Sequencing was performed on CD4+ T cells from PBMCs. The receptors originated from a human donor with Susac syndrome. The CDR3 runs from the conserved cysteine through the conserved F or W. The order of the fields is D gene, clone size, V gene, J gene, CDR3 protein, CDR3 DNA. A D gene is named only where the DNA matches it firmly. Part of the rows lack a size; the others show once, few, many or a class for expanded clones.

>.|.|TRBV30|TRBJ2-4
CAWNPAGVEQYF
TGTGCCTGGAATCCGGCTGGTGTTGAACAGTACTTC
>.|.|TRBV2|TRBJ1-1
CASSVHREAEAFF
TGTGCCAGCAGTGTACACAGGGAGGCTGAAGCTTTCTTT
>TRBD1|.|TRBV7-8|TRBJ2-1
CASSPDRVSYNEQFF
TGTGCCAGCAGCCCCGACAGGGTTTCCTACAATGAGCAGTTCTTC
>TRBD1|.|TRBV20-1|TRBJ2-5
CSARGKQGEETQYF
TGCAGTGCTAGGGGGAAACAGGGGGAAGAGACCCAGTACTTC
>.|.|TRBV2|TRBJ2-7
CASSLWGYEQYF
TGTGCCAGCAGCCTTTGGGGCTACGAGCAGTACTTC
>.|.|TRBV7-8|TRBJ2-5
CASSTTGQETQYF
TGTGCCAGCAGCACGACAGGCCAAGAGACCCAGTACTTC
>TRBD1|.|TRBV28|TRBJ2-5
CASSPLLGTDQETQYF
TGTGCCAGCAGTCCCCTCCTCGGGACAGACCAAGAGACCCAGTACTTC
>.|.|TRBV28|TRBJ2-1
CASRSLAQPRFF
TGTGCCAGCAGGTCACTAGCCCAACCCAGGTTCTTC
>TRBD2|.|TRBV20-1|TRBJ2-4
CSAGGQGLAETLAKNIQYF
TGCAGTGCTGGGGGTCAGGGACTAGCGGAGACCTTAGCCAAAAACATTCAGTACTTC
>TRBD1|.|TRBV20-1|TRBJ1-2
CSARKTGVRGYTF
TGCAGTGCTAGGAAGACAGGGGTACGGGGCTACACCTTC
>.|few|TRBV28|TRBJ2-1
CASSQDSYNEQFF
TGTGCCAGCAGTCAGGACAGCTACAATGAGCAGTTCTTC
>TRBD2|.|TRBV25-1|TRBJ2-1
CASSEPGLAGGLAEQFF
TGTGCCAGCAGTGAACCGGGACTAGCGGGAGGGCTGGCTGAGCAGTTCTTC
>.|.|TRBV30|TRBJ1-2
CAWSVRWGNYGYTF
TGTGCCTGGAGTGTACGATGGGGGAACTATGGCTACACCTTC
>TRBD2|.|TRBV12-3/TRBV12-4|TRBJ2-7
CASSLGGSLYEQYF
TGTGCCAGCAGTTTAGGCGGGAGTCTCTACGAGCAGTACTTC
>.|.|TRBV30|TRBJ1-5
CAWSVSSGQPQHF
TGTGCCTGGAGTGTATCTTCGGGTCAGCCCCAGCATTTT
>.|.|TRBV20-1|TRBJ2-1
CSARRGGAGPNEQFF
TGCAGTGCTAGGAGGGGCGGGGCGGGCCCCAATGAGCAGTTCTTC